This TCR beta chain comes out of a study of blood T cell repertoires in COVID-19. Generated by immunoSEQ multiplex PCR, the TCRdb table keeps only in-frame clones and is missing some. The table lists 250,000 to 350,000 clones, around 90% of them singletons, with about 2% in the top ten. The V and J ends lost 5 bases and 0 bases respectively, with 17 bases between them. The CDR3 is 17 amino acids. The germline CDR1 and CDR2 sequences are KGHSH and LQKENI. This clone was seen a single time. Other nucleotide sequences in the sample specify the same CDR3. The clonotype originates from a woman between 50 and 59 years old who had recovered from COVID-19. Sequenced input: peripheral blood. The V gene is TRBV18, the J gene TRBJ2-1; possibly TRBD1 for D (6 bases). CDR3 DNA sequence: TGTGCCAGCTCAATTAAACCGGGACATTCCTCCTACAATGAGCAGTTCTTC. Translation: CASSIKPGHSSYNEQFF.